These 13 T cell receptor beta chains were sequenced from one sample in a study of cytomegalovirus exposure and HLA in healthy donors. Both 60 Vbeta primers and 13 Jbeta primers went into the PCR. Sequencing used immunoSEQ multiplex PCR; TCRdb keeps in-frame clones, though not all of them. Counted here are over 90,000 clones, about 70% occurring once; the ten biggest clones make up around 3.2%. Sequencing input: PBMCs. All receptors derive from a female donor in good health and CMV-seropositive.

The chain joins TRBV27 to TRBJ1-1; 7 nucleotides match TRBD1. Germline lookup yields CDR1 MNHEY and CDR2 SMNVEV (reference sequence). The J segment lost 5 bases and the V segment lost 8 bases, leaving 11 bases of the junction unmatched. This CDR3 is built from 14 residues. The CDR3 DNA sequence: TGTGCCAGCTGCCCGACAGGGTGTAGGACTGAAGCTTTCTTT. The encoded protein is CASCPTGCRTEAFF.

This rearrangement joins TRBV9 to TRBJ1-1; 7 nucleotides line up with TRBD1. V lost 4 bases to trimming and J lost 6 bases; unmatched junction nucleotides: 9. Germline V gene sequence: CDR1 SGDLS, CDR2 YYNGEE. CDR3 length: 14 amino acids. The DNA for the CDR3 is TGTGCCAGCAGCAAAGAGGGGGCAGTACCTGAAGCTTTCTTT. Translation gives CASSKEGAVPEAFF.

The chain has TRBV5-1 and TRBJ1-5; D gene ambiguous. V shed 0 bases and J shed 4 bases, with 11 bases lying between them. The CDR3 has 15 residues. The germline gives CDR1 SGHRS, CDR2 YFSETQ. The CDR3, as DNA: TGCGCCAGCAGCTTGGATCCGAGGGTTAATCAGCCCCAGCATTTT. Translated, it gives CASSLDPRVNQPQHF.

This chain joins TRBV30 and TRBJ1-2; D unclear. CDR3 size: 13 residues. Trimming took 5 bases from V and 6 from J, leaving 16 bases between them. Looked up from germline, CDR1 is GTSNPN and CDR2 is SVGIG (reference sequence). CDR3 DNA sequence: TGTGCCTGGCCTAGAGGAGGGAGAGATGGCTACACCTTC. Its translation: CAWPRGGRDGYTF.

This chain uses TRBV2 with TRBJ1-1; D is possibly TRBD1 (6 bases). The CDR3 covers 15 residues. The germline gives CDR1 SNHLY, CDR2 FYNNEI. The germline V and J ends were trimmed by 1 base and 4 bases, with 13 bases remaining between them. CDR3 DNA: TGTGCCAGCAGTGAAGATAGGCAGGGGAGCACTGAAGCTTTCTTT. It specifies CASSEDRQGSTEAFF. Looking up the rest from reference TRBV2 and TRBJ1-1 gives the full variable domain: EPEVTQTPSHQVTQMGQEVILRCVPISNHLYFYWYRQILGQKVEFLVSFYNNEISEKSEIFDDQFSVERPDGSNFTLKIRSTKLEDSAMYFCASSEDRQGSTEAFFGQGTRLTVV.

V is TRBV5-4 and J is TRBJ2-1; 13 bases match TRBD2. V dropped 4 bases and J dropped 5; count of bases not matched to a gene: 9. The germline V gene encodes CDR1 SGHNT and CDR2 YYREEE (reference sequence). This CDR3 is 17 amino acids long. CDR3 sequence: CASSGTSGAPSNNEQFF. In DNA, the CDR3 is TGTGCCAGCAGCGGGACTAGCGGGGCCCCCTCAAACAATGAGCAGTTCTTC.

This clone was seen once. This chain uses TRBV4-1 with TRBJ2-1; D is perhaps TRBD2 (5 bases). This CDR3 spans 12 amino acids. Looked up from germline, CDR1 is MGHRA and CDR2 is YSYEKL. The V end lost 4 bases, the J end lost 9 bases, and 10 bases lay between the germline ends. CDR3 sequence reads: CASSRTRGEQFF. The CDR3 DNA follows: TGCGCCAGCAGCCGCACACGGGGTGAGCAGTTCTTC.

This clone was counted between two and nine times. V is TRBV5-4 and J is TRBJ1-2; 10 bases agree with TRBD1. The CDR3 sequence is 15 residues long. V dropped 3 bases and J dropped 4; count of bases not matched to a gene: 6. Germline-derived CDR1 and CDR2 are SGHNT and YYREEE (reference sequence). This chain's CDR3 is CASSYDRGLVYGYTF. The CDR3, as DNA: TGTGCCAGCAGCTATGACAGGGGGCTCGTCTATGGCTACACCTTC.

The chain links TRBV28 to TRBJ1-5; perhaps TRBD1 as D (6 bases). V lost 2 bases to trimming and J lost 3 bases, with 11 bases between them. The CDR3 sequence is 15 residues long. From germline, CDR1 is MDHEN and CDR2 SYDVKM. The CDR3: CASSLGWTDNQPQHF. In nucleotides, the CDR3 is TGTGCCAGCAGTTTAGGATGGACAGACAATCAGCCCCAGCATTTT.

The rearrangement links TRBV4-1 to TRBJ2-3, with 13 bases fitting TRBD2. The CDR3 covers 18 residues. With V trimmed by 1 base and J by 2 bases, 6 bases remained unmatched. The germline CDR1 and CDR2 sequences are MGHRA and YSYEKL. CDR3 coding DNA: TGCGCCAGCAGCCAAGCACGACTAGCGGGAGGCCACACAGATACGCAGTATTTT. This sequence encodes CASSQARLAGGHTDTQYF.

The chain has TRBV7-9 and TRBJ2-1, with D perhaps matching TRBD2 (6 bases). Deletions cut 2 bases from V and 15 bases from J, with 14 bases between. The CDR3 extends over 12 amino acids. The germline V gene encodes CDR1 SEHNR and CDR2 FQNEAQ (reference sequence). The CDR3 region has the DNA TGTGCCAGCAGCTTAACGGGAGCCCCGCCGTTCTTC. Protein sequence: CASSLTGAPPFF.

V and J are TRBV7-9 and TRBJ2-1; TRBD1 agrees at 7 bases. CDR1 and CDR2 (germline): SEHNR, FQNEAQ (reference sequence). V shed 5 bases, J shed 6 bases, and the junction held 7 bases outside the gene matches. CDR3 length: 14 residues. CDR3 in amino acids: CASSPDREINEQFF. In DNA, the CDR3 is TGTGCCAGCAGCCCCGACAGGGAAATCAATGAGCAGTTCTTC.

This clone appeared once. This chain uses TRBV30 with TRBJ2-3; possible D gene TRBD1, 6 bases. The V end was cut by 0 bases, the J end by 12 bases, with 16 bases between. The CDR3 is made up of 13 amino acids. Per germline, CDR1 GTSNPN and CDR2 SVGIG (reference sequence). CDR3 residues: CAWSVRGVGAQYF. DNA for the CDR3: TGTGCCTGGAGTGTACGAGGGGTGGGGGCCCAGTATTTT.